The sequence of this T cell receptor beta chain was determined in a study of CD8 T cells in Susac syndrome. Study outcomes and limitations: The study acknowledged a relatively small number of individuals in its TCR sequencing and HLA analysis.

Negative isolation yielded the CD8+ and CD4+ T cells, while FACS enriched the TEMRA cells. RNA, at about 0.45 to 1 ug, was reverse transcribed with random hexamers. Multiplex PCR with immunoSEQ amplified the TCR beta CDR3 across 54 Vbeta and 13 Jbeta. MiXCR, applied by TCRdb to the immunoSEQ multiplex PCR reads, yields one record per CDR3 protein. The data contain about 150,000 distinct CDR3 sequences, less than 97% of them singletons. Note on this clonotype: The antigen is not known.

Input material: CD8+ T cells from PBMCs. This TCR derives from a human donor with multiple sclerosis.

The CDR3 DNA reads TGTGCCAGCAGCGTAGATTCGGGAGAGACCCAGTACTTC. Protein product: CASSVDSGETQYF. The chain joins TRBV9 to TRBJ2-5; D remains ambiguous. Germline lookup yields CDR1 SGDLS and CDR2 YYNGEE. Trimming left V 0 bases short and J 4 bases short, with 7 bases between. This CDR3 contains 13 residues.